This T cell receptor beta chain was sequenced during a study of monozygotic twins with inflammatory bowel disease. With no T cell sorting beforehand, total RNA was isolated from whole blood. Remarks on this clonotype: The antigen remains unidentified.

This CDR3 is built from 16 residues. Per the germline V gene, CDR1 is KGHDR and CDR2 is SFDVKD. Study-level results: Sharing of clonotypes with others was lower in IBD patients than in healthy twins, and this was especially so with disease activity.

TCRdb re-called the 5' RACE reads; every CDR3 protein appears as one record, without DNA. Recorded for this sample: approximately 380,000 distinct CDR3 sequences. This sequence joins TRBV24-1 and TRBJ2-3; the TCRdb D gene call, TRBD2, has no DNA to confirm it. The source material was blood. This clonotype was sampled from a human donor with ulcerative colitis or Crohn's disease, or a healthy co-twin of an affected twin (not recorded which). CDR3 in amino acids: CATSDPTRISADTQYF.